This T cell receptor (beta chain) was profiled in a study of liver allograft versus peripheral blood T cells. Study-wide context: Transplanted livers held T cell receptor repertoires, and these were compared with repertoires in recipients' peripheral blood. Study-wide results and limits: Within liver allografts, T cell receptor repertoires were reportedly different from those in peripheral blood.

Each CDR3 protein is one row after TCRdb ran MiXCR on the reads. Here the sample spans around 17,000 distinct CDR3 sequences, under 25% being singletons. This clonotype was seen only a few times. Its cognate antigen is unknown. This clonotype was sampled from a human patient who had a liver transplant. The graft donor may be the source of some T cells.

The CDR3 sequence is CASSMGDRDGEQYF. The CDR3 bases are TGTGCCAGCAGTATGGGAGACAGGGATGGAGAGCAGTACTTC. This chain links TRBV27 with TRBJ2-7, with TRBD1 matching over 7 bases. The CDR3 loop spans 14 amino acids. The germline CDR1 and CDR2 sequences are MNHEY and SMNVEV (reference sequence). The J segment lost 7 bases and the V segment lost 5 bases, leaving 11 bases of the junction unmatched.